Following are 5 T cell receptor beta chains from one sample sequenced in a study of T-cell memory formation after mild COVID-19 (dated by TCRdb to about 2021). Library creation used 5' RACE. Reads for this sample came from an Illumina NovaSeq 6000. The public reads were reprocessed in TCRdb via fastp at Q25 and MiXCR, keeping in-frame beta chains. Rows merge per CDR3 protein into single entries with the most common DNA and genes. A total of about 190,000 distinct CDR3 sequences appear in this sample, about 16% of them only once. The top ten constitute roughly 2.4% of the sample. Sequencing used PBMCs or a T cell subset sorted from them (not recorded which). These receptors were collected from an adult woman who had mild COVID-19 (a few samples of this study predate the infection). The sample titles of this study are shuffled in the database, so cell type and time point are left out; the donor was told from shared clones.

The V gene is TRBV29-1, the J gene TRBJ1-2, with D hard to call. This CDR3 region has 13 residues. From germline, CDR1 is SQVTM and CDR2 ANQGSEA. V was clipped by 7 bases and J by 2 bases, with 14 bases between them. CDR3 sequence reads: CSAEKWSNYGYTF. The CDR3 bases are TGCAGCGCCGAAAAGTGGAGCAACTATGGCTACACCTTC.

In its sample, this clonotype was seen a few times. The chain combines TRBV6-2 or TRBV6-3 with TRBJ2-7; D might be TRBD1 or TRBD2, each matching 5 bases. V lost 4 bases and J 2 bases, leaving 15 bases between the germline ends. The length of the CDR3 is 15 residues. Germline lookup yields CDR1 MNHEY and CDR2 SVGEGT. The CDR3 DNA sequence: TGTGCCAGCAGTTTCCGGGACGGAACCCCCTACGAGCAGTACTTC. Protein: CASSFRDGTPYEQYF.

The J gene is TRBJ2-1, the V gene TRBV7-2; 7 bases line up with TRBD1. Germline V gives CDR1 SGHTA, CDR2 FQGNSA. Trimming took 4 bases from V and 10 from J; bases not matched to a gene: 7. The CDR3 extends over 13 amino acids. CDR3 nucleotides: TGTGCCAGCAGCTCCAGACAGGGCCGGGAGCAGTTCTTC. Amino acid sequence: CASSSRQGREQFF.

The chain has TRBV12-3 or TRBV12-4 and TRBJ1-4; D might be TRBD1 (5 bases). The CDR3 extends over 14 amino acids. Trimming took off 3 bases at V and 3 bases at J, with 8 bases between the two ends. The CDR3 reads CASSFREANEKLFF. In nucleotides, the CDR3 is TGTGCCAGCAGTTTCAGGGAGGCTAATGAAAAACTGTTTTTT.

The chain recombines TRBV5-5 with TRBJ1-2, with D unresolved. The V end lost 0 bases, the J end lost 2 bases, and 8 bases lay between the germline ends. The germline gives CDR1 SGHKS, CDR2 YYEKEE (reference sequence). The CDR3 extends over 14 amino acids. CDR3 DNA sequence: TGTGCCAGCAGCTTGGCAGGCAGCAACTATGGCTACACCTTC. Amino acid sequence: CASSLAGSNYGYTF.